These 29 T cell receptor beta chains originate from one sample sequenced in a study of cytomegalovirus exposure and HLA in healthy donors. The PCR was carried out with 60 Vbeta primers and 13 Jbeta primers. The table came from immunoSEQ multiplex PCR; TCRdb's copy has only in-frame clones and leaves some out. This table has more than 150,000 clones, 70% to 80% appearing once. The sample comprised PBMCs. Receptors originate from a man aged 40-50 years in good health and CMV-seronegative.

The chain carries TRBV7-2 and TRBJ1-2, with D uncertain. Deletions cut 2 bases from V and 0 bases from J, with 10 bases between. Germline lookup yields CDR1 SGHTA and CDR2 FQGNSA. This CDR3 has 15 residues. The DNA of the CDR3 is TGTGCCAGCAGCTTACGGGGAGGGCCTAACTATGGCTACACCTTC. Its translation: CASSLRGGPNYGYTF.

This clone was picked up one time. The chain joins TRBV18 to TRBJ2-7; 10 bases match TRBD1. The ends lost 3 bases at V and 2 bases at J; junction bases unmatched: 1. CDR3 length: 14 amino acids. Per the germline V gene, CDR1 is KGHSH and CDR2 is LQKENI. CDR3 sequence reads: CASSPGTGAYEQYV. The CDR3 DNA reads TGTGCCAGCTCACCCGGGACAGGGGCCTACGAGCAGTACGTC.

The V gene is TRBV6-1, the J gene TRBJ2-7, with 9 bases that match TRBD2. The CDR3 sequence is 15 residues long. V shed 2 bases, J shed 2 bases, and the junction held 4 bases outside the gene matches. In germline, CDR1 is MNHNS, CDR2 SASEGT. CDR3 nucleotide sequence: TGTGCCAGCAGTGAATGGGCTAGCGGGGCCTACGAGCAGTACGTC. Amino acids: CASSEWASGAYEQYV.

The DNA of the CDR3 is TGTGCCAGCGGATTCGGAAGGGAGAGTAATGAAAAACTGTTTTTT. It yields the protein CASGFGRESNEKLFF. The gene calls are TRBV2 and TRBJ1-4, with unresolved D. The length of the CDR3 is 15 residues. Germline CDR1 is SNHLY and CDR2 is FYNNEI. The V gene lost 8 bases and the J gene lost 4 bases, with 17 bases spanning the gap.

The J gene is TRBJ1-2, the V gene TRBV5-1; 7 bases are a match to TRBD1. This CDR3 spans 13 amino acids. V trimming: 3 bases; J trimming: 2 bases; junction bases outside the gene matches: 1. Germline V gene lookup returns CDR1 SGHRS and CDR2 YFSETQ. CDR3 sequence: CASSSGQNYGYTF. The CDR3 DNA reads as TGCGCCAGCAGCTCGGGACAGAACTATGGCTACACCTTC.

The CDR3 DNA sequence: TGTGCCACCAGCAGTCGACAGGCCTCCTACGAGCAGTACTTC. It translates to CATSSRQASYEQYF. This chain uses TRBV15 with TRBJ2-7, with D possibly matching TRBD1 (6 bases). Germline V gene sequence: CDR1 LNHNV, CDR2 YYDKDF (reference sequence). The CDR3 has 14 residues. Trimming took off 3 bases at V and 0 bases at J, with 9 bases between the two ends.

V usage is TRBV1 and J usage is TRBJ2-7; the D call TRBD2 from the table was never checked on the DNA. TRBV1 is termed a pseudogene. This CDR3 contains 19 residues. CDR3 in DNA: TGCACCAGCAGCCAAGAAAAGCGAAGGGAGGGCGGAAGCTCCTACGAGCAGTACGTC. Translating it yields CTSSQEKRREGGSSYEQYV.

The rearrangement uses TRBV2 and TRBJ2-5, with unresolved D. CDR3 length: 13 amino acids. CDR1 and CDR2 from the germline V gene are SNHLY and FYNNEI. Trimming took 3 bases from V and 1 from J, leaving 6 bases between them. CDR3 sequence: CASSDNFQETQYF. In DNA form, the CDR3 reads TGTGCCAGCAGTGACAATTTCCAAGAGACCCAGTACTTC.

This rearrangement joins TRBV7-6 to TRBJ2-6; perhaps TRBD1 as D (6 bases). The CDR3 sequence is 18 residues long. V was trimmed by 4 bases and J by 2 bases, leaving 18 bases between them. Germline V gene sequence: CDR1 SGHVS, CDR2 FNYEAQ. DNA of the CDR3: TGTGCCAGCAGCTCAAGCCTACGGCAGGGGCCTGGGGCCAACGTCCTGACTTTC. Translation gives CASSSSLRQGPGANVLTF.

On this clone: A junction boundary mismatches the germline segment, possibly from a read error. The chain combines TRBV18 with TRBJ2-4, with TRBD1 matching 7 bases. The CDR3 is 15 residues long. CDR1 is KGHSH, CDR2 LQKENI, per germline. DNA of the CDR3: TGTGCCAGCTCCCCAAACAGGGGAACCAAAAATATTCAGTACTTC. Its translation: CASSPNRGTKNIQYF.

This rearrangement joins TRBV5-1 to TRBJ1-1; tentatively, D is TRBD1 (6 bases). The CDR3 has 14 residues. Trimming left V 3 bases short and J 3 bases short, with 12 bases between. Germline V lookup: CDR1 SGHRS, CDR2 YFSETQ. The CDR3 sequence is CASSSQAGDTEAFF. In DNA form, the CDR3 reads TGCGCCAGCAGCTCTCAGGCAGGGGACACTGAAGCTTTCTTT.

In this sample, this clone turned up once. The CDR3 DNA reads as TGTGCCAGCAGTGAAAGCGCCTGGACAGCCTCTTCCGAGCAGTACGTC. Translating it yields CASSESAWTASSEQYV. J is TRBJ2-7 and V is TRBV6-1, with a possible D match to TRBD1 (6 bases). In germline, CDR1 is MNHNS, CDR2 SASEGT. Between the trimmed V and J ends, which lost 2 bases and 6 bases, there was a span of 20 bases. This CDR3 has 16 residues.

V gene TRBV6-5 combines with J gene TRBJ1-2, with 10 bases identical to TRBD1. Looked up from germline, CDR1 is MNHEY and CDR2 is SVGAGI. The CDR3 totals 11 residues. V was pared by 8 bases and J by 6 bases, with 0 bases of the junction left unmatched. CDR3 in amino acids: CASGQGDGYTF. CDR3 coding DNA: TGTGCCAGCGGACAGGGGGATGGCTACACCTTC.

The genes are TRBV6-5 and TRBJ1-2, with D perhaps TRBD1 (5 bases). The CDR3 consists of 13 residues. Germline V gene lookup returns CDR1 MNHEY and CDR2 SVGAGI. Trimming left V 6 bases short and J 4 bases short, with 12 bases between. DNA of the CDR3: TGTGCCAGCAGGCCACAGGAGATCTATGGCTACACCTTC. It is translated as CASRPQEIYGYTF.

The chain couples TRBV2 to TRBJ2-7, with D uncertain. Germline CDR1 is SNHLY and CDR2 is FYNNEI. The CDR3 totals 15 residues. The ends were cut back, 2 bases at V and 0 bases at J, with 11 bases in the middle. CDR3 protein: CASSESLTSSYEQYV. In nucleotides, the CDR3 is TGTGCCAGCAGTGAAAGCTTGACAAGCTCCTACGAGCAGTACGTC.

This clone was observed a few times. The chain couples TRBV2 to TRBJ2-3; 8 nucleotides match TRBD1. The V gene end was trimmed by 9 bases and the J gene end by 5 bases; junction bases not matched to a gene: 16. The CDR3 runs 16 residues. From germline, CDR1 is SNHLY and CDR2 FYNNEI. The CDR3 sequence: CASPTDRGARVDTQYF. CDR3 bases: TGTGCCAGTCCCACTGACAGGGGCGCTCGGGTAGATACGCAGTATTTT.

The rearrangement links TRBV5-4 to TRBJ2-5; 9 nucleotides align to TRBD2. The V and J ends lost 4 bases and 5 bases, in that order; junction bases with no gene match: 6. This CDR3 has 14 residues. From germline, CDR1 is SGHNT and CDR2 YYREEE (reference sequence). The CDR3: CASSDRTSGETQYF. In DNA form, the CDR3 reads TGTGCCAGCAGCGACCGTACTAGCGGGGAGACCCAGTACTTC.

CDR3 in amino acids: CASSLRDREGNEQFF. CDR3 in DNA: TGTGCCAGCAGTCTCCGGGACAGGGAAGGCAATGAGCAGTTCTTC. The chain uses TRBV28 and TRBJ2-1; 9 positions match TRBD1. The CDR3 length is 15 residues. Germline CDR1 and CDR2: MDHEN and SYDVKM. V shed 5 bases, J shed 6 bases, and the junction held 8 bases outside the gene matches.

The chain recombines TRBV19 with TRBJ2-3; 8 bases map to TRBD2. The CDR3 is made up of 14 amino acids. In germline, CDR1 is LNHDA, CDR2 SQIVND (reference sequence). With 6 bases clipped from V and 0 bases from J, the junction kept 2 bases outside the gene matches. The CDR3 region has the DNA TGTGCCAGTAGCCCTAGCGGGAGCACAGATACGCAGTATTTT. It yields the protein CASSPSGSTDTQYF.

The genes are TRBV5-1 and TRBJ2-7; TRBD2 matches at 7 bases. V gave up 6 bases and J gave up 1 base; unmatched junction bases: 4. Germline V gene data show CDR1 as SGHRS and CDR2 as YFSETQ. The CDR3 is 13 residues long. CDR3 residues: CASNQAGSYEQYF. CDR3 in DNA: TGCGCCAGCAACCAAGCGGGATCCTACGAGCAGTACTTC.

J is TRBJ2-1 and V is TRBV19; the match to TRBD2 covers 7 bases. After removal of 5 bases from V and 5 bases from J, the junction contained 18 bases not matched to a gene. The CDR3 is 18 residues long. Germline-derived CDR1 and CDR2 are LNHDA and SQIVND (reference sequence). CDR3 sequence (DNA): TGTGCCAGTAGTGCCGGGACTATAGCCCCCGGGCCAGACAATGAGCAGTTCTTC. Its translation is CASSAGTIAPGPDNEQFF.

This clone appeared a few times. In nucleotides, the CDR3 is TGTGCCAGCAGCTTTGGCCTTTACAATGAGCAGTTCTTC. This codes for CASSFGLYNEQFF. V gene TRBV5-6 combines with J gene TRBJ2-1; D ambiguous. V was trimmed by 2 bases and J by 4 bases, leaving 7 bases between them. From germline, CDR1 is SGHDT and CDR2 YYEEEE. The CDR3 contains 13 residues.

The rearrangement links TRBV28 to TRBJ1-1; weak D call: TRBD1 (6 bases). The V end lost 3 bases, the J end lost 0 bases, and 17 bases lay between the germline ends. CDR3 length equals 17 residues. Germline V gene lookup returns CDR1 MDHEN and CDR2 SYDVKM. For the CDR3, the DNA is TGTGCCAGCAGTTTTAATGCAGGGGTGGTGTTGAACACTGAAGCTTTCTTT. It yields the protein CASSFNAGVVLNTEAFF.

The chain uses TRBV27 and TRBJ2-1, with TRBD2 matching 12 bases. Germline-derived CDR1 and CDR2 are MNHEY and SMNVEV (reference sequence). The CDR3 has 17 amino acids. V dropped 0 bases and J dropped 10; count of bases not matched to a gene: 10. CDR3 DNA sequence: TGTGCCAGCAGTTTATCGATCTCGGCTAGCGGGAGGGGAGAGCAGTTCTTC. It translates to CASSLSISASGRGEQFF.

The chain combines TRBV30 with TRBJ1-2; D is possibly TRBD1 (5 bases). The CDR3 covers 13 residues. With 0 bases removed from V and 7 bases from J, the gap between germline ends came to 12 bases. The germline CDR1 and CDR2 sequences are GTSNPN and SVGIG (reference sequence). The CDR3 reads CAWSVAGISGYTF. The CDR3 DNA reads as TGTGCCTGGAGTGTGGCAGGGATCTCTGGCTACACCTTC.

The J gene is TRBJ2-5, the V gene TRBV5-1; 7 positions agree with TRBD1. The CDR3 runs to 14 residues. Germline CDR1 reads SGHRS; CDR2 reads YFSETQ. The V and J ends lost 7 bases and 1 base, in that order; junction bases with no gene match: 7. For the CDR3, the DNA is TGCGCCAGCTCCTCGGGACAGCTCCAAGAGACCCAGTACTTC. The encoded protein is CASSSGQLQETQYF. Combining the CDR3 with reference TRBV5-1 and TRBJ2-5 gives the whole variable domain KAGVTQTPRYLIKTRGQQVTLSCSPISGHRSVSWYQQTPGQGLQFLFEYFSETQRNKGNFPGRFSGRQFSNSRSEMNVSTLELGDSALYLCASSSGQLQETQYFGPGTRLLVL.

In its sample, this clone was seen once. The chain joins TRBV10-1 to TRBJ2-1, with 16 bases fitting TRBD2. The CDR3 is 21 amino acids. The V segment lost 9 bases and the J segment 2 bases; nucleotides outside the gene matches: 19. CDR1 is WNHNN and CDR2 is SYGVQD in the germline V gene (reference sequence). The CDR3 sequence is CARTTGAEGLAGGPTYNEQFF. DNA for the CDR3: TGCGCCAGAACCACAGGGGCTGAGGGACTAGCGGGAGGGCCGACCTACAATGAGCAGTTCTTC.

V gene TRBV28 combines with J gene TRBJ1-2; D perhaps matches TRBD1 (5 bases). The CDR3 is made up of 15 amino acids. Deletions cut 6 bases from V and 4 bases from J, with 18 bases between. Germline CDR1 and CDR2: MDHEN and SYDVKM. The CDR3 DNA reads as TGTGCCAGCAGCCCACTTCCGGGGGAGATCTATGGCTACACCTTC. Protein: CASSPLPGEIYGYTF.

The chain employs TRBV18 and TRBJ2-3; D uncertain. V was pared by 4 bases and J by 4 bases, with 15 bases between. The CDR3 has 15 amino acids. Germline V lookup: CDR1 KGHSH, CDR2 LQKENI. Here the CDR3 reads CASSRVGGGPDTQYF. Written as DNA, the CDR3 is TGTGCCAGCTCACGAGTCGGCGGCGGCCCAGATACGCAGTATTTT.